Sequencing of this TCR beta chain was carried out in a study of blood T cells in healthy people across ages. Study overall: Template switching retrieved approximately one barcoded beta molecule for each two T cells.

In its sample, this clonotype was seen a few times. Sample-barcoded 5' priming and a J-beta primer mix drove a second PCR of 7 to 11 cycles. TCRdb called the 5' RACE reads again in MiXCR, with one record for every CDR3 protein. The sample lists some 1.1 million distinct CDR3 sequences, 35% to 40% occurring once. The CDR3 sequence is 9 residues long. CDR1 is SGHTA and CDR2 is FQGNSA in the germline V gene. Trimming left V 9 bases short and J 3 bases short, with 3 bases between. Sample: blood. This sequence originates from a man younger than 35 in good health. The J gene is TRBJ2-7, the V gene TRBV7-2; D not certain. DNA for the CDR3: TGTGCCAGAGACTACGAGCAGTACTTC. Its translation: CARDYEQYF.